The TCR beta chain described here comes from a study of cytotoxic CD8 clonotypes in ibrutinib-treated CLL (dated by TCRdb to 2020 to 2023). Regarding the research as a whole: In this cohort, around 14 patients were treatment-naive and under 13 were relapsed/refractory, while 17 to 18 had unmutated IGHV. Partial responses were observed in roughly 25 patients and complete responses in 2; after a median follow-up of around 64 months, remission was maintained in 14 patients and progression was observed in about twelve. Cryopreserved peripheral blood mononuclear cells were collected at three points: before therapy, at response, and at either sustained remission or disease progression. On average, each sample yielded roughly 260,000 productive templates and about 100,000 productive rearrangements. Response samples were obtained after a median of around eleven months of treatment, with a range of about 6 to 36 months. Of the 80 to 95 participants in the trial, about two dozen had longitudinal samples available. Every sample from remission and from progressive disease was obtained while the patients were still on ibrutinib.

Study-wide conclusions, independent of this receptor: Public clonotypes were rare and either shrank or stayed stable during treatment, and the rise in clonality at ibrutinib response reflected expansion of private clonotypes. At baseline, clonality was higher than in age-matched healthy donors and showed a strong correlation with circulating CD8+ T-cell counts. At ibrutinib response clonality went up, during sustained remission it held steady, and at progression it dropped back toward baseline. Lymph node repertoires were not examined, and the timing of sampling was not matched between patients in sustained remission and those whose disease progressed.

Points on this clone: It has no known antigen specificity. Base qualities are not provided; no much larger clone lies one nucleotide away.

According to the study, the label for this sample's time point signals: 20 to 30 months on ibrutinib. For TCR beta library preparation, 1.5 to 2 micrograms of genomic DNA was extracted from cryopreserved PBMCs. High-throughput TCR beta sequencing was performed on longitudinal blood samples from CLL patients receiving ibrutinib monotherapy. The patients took part in an open-label, single-center phase 2 trial of ibrutinib monotherapy. CDR1 and CDR2 were assigned from the germline V gene as LGHNA and YNFKEQ. The CDR3 spans 15 residues, from the cysteine through the phenylalanine. CDR3 DNA only is kept here, 45 bases in frame from base 1. V and J are trimmed by 0 bases and 6 bases, and the gene matches miss 7 bases of the junction. On a MiSeq, deep resolution sequencing aimed for a depth between 1 in 1 million and 1 in 200,000 T cells, with each clonotype covered around 9.2x on average. TCR beta libraries were generated with the immunoSEQ hsTCRB Kit. For the original study's pipeline: ImmunoSEQ Data Assistant and ImmunoSEQ Analyzer were used for data analysis, and V, D and J genes were assigned according to IMGT definitions. Clonality, which ranges from 0 to 1, was calculated as one minus the normalized Shannon entropy of productive rearrangement frequencies. Only overrepresented clonotypes making up at least 0.05% of each patient's repertoire were included in the public clonotype analysis. Some twelve repertoires from age-matched healthy donors, obtained from immuneACCESS, served as clonality controls. The immuneACCESS repertoire file appears here via TCRdb, limited to in-frame rearrangements. These files lack a portion of the clones; in checked studies, under half of the deficit traces to unresolved V genes, and the cause of the others is not known. V and J calls and clone size are those listed in that table; D and trimming were worked out from the DNA. The sample yields some 200,000 clones; around 72% were counted once. The ten top clones hold around 15% of the sample.

The sequencing used PBMCs, collected after 24 months of ibrutinib treatment. In this chain, TRBV4-2 is recombined with TRBJ2-7, with 8 bases aligning to TRBD1. This receptor was identified in a human donor with chronic lymphocytic leukemia. Here the CDR3 is given as CASSQEAGGVGEQYF. In nucleotides, the sequence is TGTGCCAGCAGCCAAGAGGCAGGGGGCGTGGGCGAGCAGTACTTC.